This T cell receptor beta chain appears in the sequencing data of a study of T cells in Graves' hyperthyroidism and ophthalmopathy. Study-wide findings and caveats: Among thyroid clonotypes expanded above 0.001, most also appeared in blood. A model built on 13 V-J features separated ophthalmopathy from stable hyperthyroidism.

About this clonotype itself: Its antigen is undetermined.

Amplification yielded TCR beta CDR3 regions, with RNA transcripts as the source. With the HTBI primer set, the TCR CDR3 went through a first round of RT-PCR. TCRdb analysed the multiplex PCR reads with MiXCR anew, one entry per CDR3 protein. The sample lists around 600,000 distinct CDR3 sequences; 45% were seen once. V lost 8 bases to trimming and J lost 1 base, with 12 bases between them. The CDR3 consists of 14 residues. Germline V gene sequence: CDR1 SNHLY, CDR2 FYNNEI. The V and J genes are TRBV2 and TRBJ1-5; D gene ambiguous. This sequence was found in an adult man with Graves' disease, either hyperthyroidism or ophthalmopathy (not recorded which). Specimen: peripheral blood or thyroid tissue (not recorded which). CDR3 bases: TGTGCCAGCCTTGGGGTTACAAGCAATCAGCCCCAGCATTTT. Translating it yields CASLGVTSNQPQHF.